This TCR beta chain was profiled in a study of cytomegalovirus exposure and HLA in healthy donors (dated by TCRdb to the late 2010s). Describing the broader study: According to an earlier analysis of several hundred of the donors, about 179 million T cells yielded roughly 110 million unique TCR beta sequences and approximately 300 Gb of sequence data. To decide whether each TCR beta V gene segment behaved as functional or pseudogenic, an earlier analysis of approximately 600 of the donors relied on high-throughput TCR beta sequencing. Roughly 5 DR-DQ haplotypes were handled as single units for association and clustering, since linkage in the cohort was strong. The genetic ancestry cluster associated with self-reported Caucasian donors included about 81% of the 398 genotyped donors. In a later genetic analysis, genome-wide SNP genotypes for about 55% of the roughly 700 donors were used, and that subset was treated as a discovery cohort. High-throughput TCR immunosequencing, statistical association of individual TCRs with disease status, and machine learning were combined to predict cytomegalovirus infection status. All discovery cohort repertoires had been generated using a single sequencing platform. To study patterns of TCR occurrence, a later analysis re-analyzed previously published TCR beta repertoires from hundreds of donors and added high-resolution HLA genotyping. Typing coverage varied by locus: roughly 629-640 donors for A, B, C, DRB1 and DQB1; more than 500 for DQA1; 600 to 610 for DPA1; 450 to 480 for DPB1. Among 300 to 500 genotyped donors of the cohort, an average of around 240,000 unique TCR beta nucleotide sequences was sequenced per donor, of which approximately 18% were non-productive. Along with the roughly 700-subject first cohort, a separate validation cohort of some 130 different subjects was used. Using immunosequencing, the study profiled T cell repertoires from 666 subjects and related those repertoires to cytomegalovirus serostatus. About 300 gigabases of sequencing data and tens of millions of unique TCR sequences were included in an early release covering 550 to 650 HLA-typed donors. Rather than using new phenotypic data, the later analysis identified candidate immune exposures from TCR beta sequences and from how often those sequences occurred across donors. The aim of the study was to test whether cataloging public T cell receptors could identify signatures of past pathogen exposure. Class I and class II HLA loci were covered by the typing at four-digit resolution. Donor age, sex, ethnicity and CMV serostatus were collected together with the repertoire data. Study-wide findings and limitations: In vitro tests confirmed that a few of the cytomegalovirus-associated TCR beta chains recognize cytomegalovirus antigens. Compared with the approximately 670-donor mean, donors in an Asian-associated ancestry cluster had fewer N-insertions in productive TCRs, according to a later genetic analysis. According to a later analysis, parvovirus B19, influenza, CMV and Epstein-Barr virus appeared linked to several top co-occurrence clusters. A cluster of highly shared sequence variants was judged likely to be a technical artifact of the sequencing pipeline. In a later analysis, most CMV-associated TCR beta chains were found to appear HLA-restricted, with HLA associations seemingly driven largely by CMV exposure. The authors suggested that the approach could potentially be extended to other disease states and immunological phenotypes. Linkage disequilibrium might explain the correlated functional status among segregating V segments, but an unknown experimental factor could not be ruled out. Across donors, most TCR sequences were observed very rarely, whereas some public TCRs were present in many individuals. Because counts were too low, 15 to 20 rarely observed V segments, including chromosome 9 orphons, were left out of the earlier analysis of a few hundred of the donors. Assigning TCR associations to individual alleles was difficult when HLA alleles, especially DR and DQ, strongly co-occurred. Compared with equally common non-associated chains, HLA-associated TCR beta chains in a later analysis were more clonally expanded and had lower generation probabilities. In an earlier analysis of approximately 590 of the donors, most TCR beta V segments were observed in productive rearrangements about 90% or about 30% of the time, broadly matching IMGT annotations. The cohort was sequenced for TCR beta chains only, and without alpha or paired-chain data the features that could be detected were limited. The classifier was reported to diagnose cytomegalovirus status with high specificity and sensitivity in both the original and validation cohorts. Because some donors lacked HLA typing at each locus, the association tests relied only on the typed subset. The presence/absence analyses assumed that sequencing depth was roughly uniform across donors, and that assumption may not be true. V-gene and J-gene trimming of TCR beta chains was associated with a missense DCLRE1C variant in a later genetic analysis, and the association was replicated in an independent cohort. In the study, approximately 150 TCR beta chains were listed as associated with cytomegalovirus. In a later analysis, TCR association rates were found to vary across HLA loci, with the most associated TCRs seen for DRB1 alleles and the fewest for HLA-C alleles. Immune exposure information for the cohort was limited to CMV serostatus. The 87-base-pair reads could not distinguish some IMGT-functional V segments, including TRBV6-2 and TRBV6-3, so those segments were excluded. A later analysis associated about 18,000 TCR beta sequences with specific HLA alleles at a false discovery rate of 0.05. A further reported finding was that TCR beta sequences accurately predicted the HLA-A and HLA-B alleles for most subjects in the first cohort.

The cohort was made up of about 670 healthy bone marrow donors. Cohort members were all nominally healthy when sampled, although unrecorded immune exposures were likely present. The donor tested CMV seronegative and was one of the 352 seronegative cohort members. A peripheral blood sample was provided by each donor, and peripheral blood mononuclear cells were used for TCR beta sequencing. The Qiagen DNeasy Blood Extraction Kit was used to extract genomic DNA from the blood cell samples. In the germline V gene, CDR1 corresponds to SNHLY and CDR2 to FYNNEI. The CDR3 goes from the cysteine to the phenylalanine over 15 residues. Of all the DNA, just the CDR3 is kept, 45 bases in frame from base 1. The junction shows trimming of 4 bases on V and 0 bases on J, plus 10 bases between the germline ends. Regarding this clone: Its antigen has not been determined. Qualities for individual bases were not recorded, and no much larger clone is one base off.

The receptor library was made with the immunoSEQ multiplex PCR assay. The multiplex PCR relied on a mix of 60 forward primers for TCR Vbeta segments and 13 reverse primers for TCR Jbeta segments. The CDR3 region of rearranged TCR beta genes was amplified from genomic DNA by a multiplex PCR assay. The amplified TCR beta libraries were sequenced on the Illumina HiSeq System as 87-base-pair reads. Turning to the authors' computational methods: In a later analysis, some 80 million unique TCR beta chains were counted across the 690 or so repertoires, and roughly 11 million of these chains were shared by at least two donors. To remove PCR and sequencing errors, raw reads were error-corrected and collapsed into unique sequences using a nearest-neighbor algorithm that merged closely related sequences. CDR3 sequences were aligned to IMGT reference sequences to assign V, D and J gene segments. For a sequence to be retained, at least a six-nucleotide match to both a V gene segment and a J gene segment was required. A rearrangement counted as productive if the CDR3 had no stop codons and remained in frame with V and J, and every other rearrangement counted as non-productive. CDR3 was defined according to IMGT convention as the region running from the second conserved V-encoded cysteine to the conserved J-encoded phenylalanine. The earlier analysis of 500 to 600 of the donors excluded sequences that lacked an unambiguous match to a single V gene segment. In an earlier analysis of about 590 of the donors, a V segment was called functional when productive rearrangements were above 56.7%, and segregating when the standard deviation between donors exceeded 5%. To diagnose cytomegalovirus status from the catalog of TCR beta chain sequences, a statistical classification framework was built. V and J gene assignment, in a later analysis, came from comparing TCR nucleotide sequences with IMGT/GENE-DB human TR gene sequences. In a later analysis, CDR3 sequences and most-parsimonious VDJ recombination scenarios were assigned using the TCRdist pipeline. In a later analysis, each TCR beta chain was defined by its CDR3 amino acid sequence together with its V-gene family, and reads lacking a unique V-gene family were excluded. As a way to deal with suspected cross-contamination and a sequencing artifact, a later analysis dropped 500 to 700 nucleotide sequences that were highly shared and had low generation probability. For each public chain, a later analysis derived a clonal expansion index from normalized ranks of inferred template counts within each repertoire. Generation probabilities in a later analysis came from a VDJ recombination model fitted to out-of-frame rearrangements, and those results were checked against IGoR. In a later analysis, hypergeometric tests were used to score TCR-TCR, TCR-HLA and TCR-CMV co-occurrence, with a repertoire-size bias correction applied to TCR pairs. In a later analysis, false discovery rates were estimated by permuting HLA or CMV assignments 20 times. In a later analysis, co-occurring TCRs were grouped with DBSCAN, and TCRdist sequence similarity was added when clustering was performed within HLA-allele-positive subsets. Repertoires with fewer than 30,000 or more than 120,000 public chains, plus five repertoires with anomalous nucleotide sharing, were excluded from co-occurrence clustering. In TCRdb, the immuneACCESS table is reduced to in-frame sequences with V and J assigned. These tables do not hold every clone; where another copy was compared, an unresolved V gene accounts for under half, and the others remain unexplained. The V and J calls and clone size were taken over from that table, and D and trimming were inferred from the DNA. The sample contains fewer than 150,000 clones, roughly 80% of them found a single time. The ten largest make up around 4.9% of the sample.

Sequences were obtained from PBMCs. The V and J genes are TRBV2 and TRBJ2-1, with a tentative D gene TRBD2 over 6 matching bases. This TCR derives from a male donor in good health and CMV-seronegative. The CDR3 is CASSGGGSSYNEQFF. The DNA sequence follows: TGTGCCAGCAGTGGTGGGGGGAGCTCCTACAATGAGCAGTTCTTC.